Sequencing of this TCR beta chain was carried out in a study of graft-versus-host responses after intestinal transplantation. In the study overall: Recipients got multivisceral, liver-intestinal, or isolated intestinal transplants. After anti-thymocyte globulin induction, recipients took tacrolimus and steroids for roughly three years. Study-level findings and limits: Allograft clonal ratios (graft-versus-host to host-versus-graft) were high in patients who had graft-donor T cell macrochimerism. Association was observed between peak circulating GvH clone levels and early post-transplant HvG declines.

This CDR3 has 13 amino acids. V lost 5 bases and J 0 bases, leaving 5 bases between the germline ends. Germline-derived CDR1 and CDR2 are SGHNT and YENEEA. Profiled with immunoSEQ multiplex PCR; TCRdb holds only in-frame clones, not every one. The data contain about 88,000 clones, around 90% of them singletons. Points on this clone: The antigen is unknown.

This TCR derives from a human donor who received an intestinal transplant. The gene calls are TRBV11-3 and TRBJ1-3; D is unclear. Specimen: unstimulated CD4+ T cells sorted from spleen or lymph node cells, collected before intestinal transplant. CDR3 protein: CASSPGSGNTIYF. The CDR3 nucleotides are TGTGCCAGCAGCCCGGGCTCTGGAAACACCATATATTTT.